This T cell receptor beta chain came from a study of cytomegalovirus exposure and HLA in healthy donors. On the study more broadly: Roughly 80 million unique TCRs from HLA-typed donors made up an early data release.

13 Jbeta primers and 60 Vbeta primers were used for the PCR. Only in-frame clones appear in the TCRdb table, and some are missing; sequencing was by immunoSEQ multiplex PCR. The repertoire shows tens of thousands of clones; the top ten hold approximately 15%. The germline CDR1 and CDR2 sequences are SEHNR and FQNEAQ (reference sequence). The CDR3 covers 16 residues. Trimming removed 7 bases from V and 7 bases from J, with 20 bases in between. The rearrangement links TRBV7-9 to TRBJ1-6; D gene uncertain. This TCR was sampled from a man in his forties or fifties in good health and CMV-seropositive. The sample consisted of PBMCs. CDR3 residues: CASTWGGGGENSPLHF. CDR3 coding DNA: TGTGCCAGCACCTGGGGAGGCGGTGGGGAAAATTCACCCCTCCACTTT.